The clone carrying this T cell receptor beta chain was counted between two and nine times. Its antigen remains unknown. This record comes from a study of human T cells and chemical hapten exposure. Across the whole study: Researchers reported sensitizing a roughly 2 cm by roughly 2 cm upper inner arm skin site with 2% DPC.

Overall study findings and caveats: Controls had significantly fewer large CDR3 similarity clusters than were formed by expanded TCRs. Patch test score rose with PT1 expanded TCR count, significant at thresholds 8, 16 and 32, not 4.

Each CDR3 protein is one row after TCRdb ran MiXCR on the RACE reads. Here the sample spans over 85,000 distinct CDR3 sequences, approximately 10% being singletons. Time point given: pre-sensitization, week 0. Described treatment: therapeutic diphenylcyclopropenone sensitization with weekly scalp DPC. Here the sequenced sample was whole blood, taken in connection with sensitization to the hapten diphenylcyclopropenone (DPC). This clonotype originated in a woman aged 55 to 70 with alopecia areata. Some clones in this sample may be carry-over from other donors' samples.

The CDR3 sequence: CASSSQARYGYTF. The CDR3 region has the DNA TGTGCCAGCAGTTCGCAGGCTCGCTATGGCTACACCTTC. The J gene is TRBJ1-2, the V gene TRBV12-3 or TRBV12-4; D gene unclear. CDR3 length equals 13 residues. The V and J ends lost 4 bases and 4 bases respectively, with 10 bases between them.